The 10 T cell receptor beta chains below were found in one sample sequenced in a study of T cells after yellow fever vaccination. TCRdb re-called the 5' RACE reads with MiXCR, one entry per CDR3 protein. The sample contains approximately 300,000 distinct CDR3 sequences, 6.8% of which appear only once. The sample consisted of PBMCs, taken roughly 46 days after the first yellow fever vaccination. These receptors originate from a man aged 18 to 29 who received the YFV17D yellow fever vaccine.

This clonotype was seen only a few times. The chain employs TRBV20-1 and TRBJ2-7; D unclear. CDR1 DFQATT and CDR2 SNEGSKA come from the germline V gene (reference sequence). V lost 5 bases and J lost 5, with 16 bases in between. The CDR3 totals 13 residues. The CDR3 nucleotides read TGCAGTGCTTATCCGGCCGGTGGAGACGAGCAGTACGTC. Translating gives CSAYPAGGDEQYV.

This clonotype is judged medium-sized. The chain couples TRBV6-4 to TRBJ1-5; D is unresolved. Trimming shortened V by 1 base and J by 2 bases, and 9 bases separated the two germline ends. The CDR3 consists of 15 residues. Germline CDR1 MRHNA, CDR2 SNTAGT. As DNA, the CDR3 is TGTGCCAGCAGTGACTTGGTATTTTGCAATCAGCCCCAGCATTTT. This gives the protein CASSDLVFCNQPQHF.

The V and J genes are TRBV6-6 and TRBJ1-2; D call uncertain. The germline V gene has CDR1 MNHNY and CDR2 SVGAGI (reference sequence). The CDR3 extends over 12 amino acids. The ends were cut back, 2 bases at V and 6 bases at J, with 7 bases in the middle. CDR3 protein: CASSYVRDGYTF. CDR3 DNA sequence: TGTGCCAGCAGTTACGTTAGAGATGGCTACACCTTC.

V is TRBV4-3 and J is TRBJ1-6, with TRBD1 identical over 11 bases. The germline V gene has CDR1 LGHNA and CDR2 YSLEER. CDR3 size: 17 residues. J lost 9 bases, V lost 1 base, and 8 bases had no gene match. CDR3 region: CASSQVGKGQGGSPLHF. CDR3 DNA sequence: TGCGCCAGCAGCCAAGTAGGAAAGGGACAGGGGGGTTCACCCCTCCACTTT.

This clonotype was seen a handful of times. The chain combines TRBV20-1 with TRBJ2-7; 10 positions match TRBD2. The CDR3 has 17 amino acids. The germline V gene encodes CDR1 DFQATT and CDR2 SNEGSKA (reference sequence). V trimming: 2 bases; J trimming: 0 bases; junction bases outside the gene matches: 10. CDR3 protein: CSARSPSSGGFSYEQYF. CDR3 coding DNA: TGCAGTGCTAGATCCCCTAGTAGCGGGGGGTTCTCCTACGAGCAGTACTTC.

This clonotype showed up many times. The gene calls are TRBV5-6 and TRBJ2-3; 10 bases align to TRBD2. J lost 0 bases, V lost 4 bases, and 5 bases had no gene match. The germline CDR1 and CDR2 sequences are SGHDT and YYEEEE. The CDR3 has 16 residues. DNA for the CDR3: TGTGCCAGCAGCATACGACTAGCGGGCAGCACAGATACGCAGTATTTT. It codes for CASSIRLAGSTDTQYF.

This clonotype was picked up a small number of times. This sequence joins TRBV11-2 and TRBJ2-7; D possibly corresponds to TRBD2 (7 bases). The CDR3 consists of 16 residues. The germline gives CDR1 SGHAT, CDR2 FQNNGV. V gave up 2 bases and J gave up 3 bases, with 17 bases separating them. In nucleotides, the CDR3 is TGTGCCAGCAGCTTAAGGGGGAGGGACGGGTACTACGAGCAGTACTTC. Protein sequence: CASSLRGRDGYYEQYF.

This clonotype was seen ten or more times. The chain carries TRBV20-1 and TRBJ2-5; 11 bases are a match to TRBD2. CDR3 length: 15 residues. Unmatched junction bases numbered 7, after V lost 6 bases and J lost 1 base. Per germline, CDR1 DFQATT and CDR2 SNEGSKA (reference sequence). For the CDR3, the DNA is TGCAGTGCAAGGCTAGCGGGGGGAGGCCAAGAGACCCAGTACTTC. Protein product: CSARLAGGGQETQYF.

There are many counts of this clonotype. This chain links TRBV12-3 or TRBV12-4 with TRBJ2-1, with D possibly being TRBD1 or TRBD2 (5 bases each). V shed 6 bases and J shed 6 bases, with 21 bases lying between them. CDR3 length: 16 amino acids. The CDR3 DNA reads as TGTGCCAGCAGCCAAGTGGGACCTCCGGCCGGCAATGAGCAGTTCTTC. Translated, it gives CASSQVGPPAGNEQFF.

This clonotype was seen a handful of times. CDR3 residues: CASKDRRQDRYEQYF. CDR3 sequence (DNA): TGTGCCAGCAAGGACCGAAGACAGGACCGCTACGAGCAGTACTTC. The chain links TRBV5-6 to TRBJ2-7; D may be TRBD1 (6 bases). Between the trimmed V and J ends, which lost 6 bases and 3 bases, there was a span of 19 bases. The germline CDR1 and CDR2 sequences are SGHDT and YYEEEE. This CDR3 is 15 amino acids long. The full variable domain, rest sourced from reference TRBV5-6 and TRBJ2-7, is DAGVTQSPTHLIKTRGQQVTLRCSPKSGHDTVSWYQQALGQGPQFIFQYYEEEERQRGNFPDRFSGHQFPNYSSELNVNALLLGDSALYLCASKDRRQDRYEQYFGPGTRLTVT.